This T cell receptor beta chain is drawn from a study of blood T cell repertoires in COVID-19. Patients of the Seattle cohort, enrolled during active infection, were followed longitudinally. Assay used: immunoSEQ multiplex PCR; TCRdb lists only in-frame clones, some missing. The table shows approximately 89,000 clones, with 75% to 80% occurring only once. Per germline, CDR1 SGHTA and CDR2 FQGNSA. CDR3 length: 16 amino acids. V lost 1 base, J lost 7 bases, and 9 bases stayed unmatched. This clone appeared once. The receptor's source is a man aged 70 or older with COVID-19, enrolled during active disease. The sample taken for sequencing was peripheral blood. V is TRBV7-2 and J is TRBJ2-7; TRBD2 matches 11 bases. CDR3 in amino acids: CASSLEGTSGKREQYF. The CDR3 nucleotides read TGTGCCAGCAGCTTAGAAGGGACTAGCGGAAAGAGGGAGCAGTACTTC.